Below, 3 T cell receptor beta chains from the same sample are listed, as sequenced in a study of cytomegalovirus exposure and HLA in healthy donors. Sequencing was performed with immunoSEQ multiplex PCR; in TCRdb, only in-frame clones are kept and a portion is missing. The table records about 110,000 clones, 70% to 85% of them present only once. The sample was PBMCs. The receptor source for this set is a woman aged 18-35 years in good health and CMV-seronegative.

The chain couples TRBV7-9 to TRBJ1-3; perhaps TRBD1 as D (6 bases). Germline CDR1 is SEHNR and CDR2 is FQNEAQ (reference sequence). CDR3 size: 14 residues. V shed 6 bases and J shed 4 bases, with 13 bases lying between them. In nucleotides, the CDR3 is TGTGCCAGCAGAACAGGGCTGGAAGGAAACACCATATATTTT. Amino acid sequence: CASRTGLEGNTIYF.

The CDR3 region has the DNA TGTGCCAGCAGCTTATGGGTCGCAGGGGGCAGTTCAGGCAATGAGCAGTTCTTC. Protein product: CASSLWVAGGSSGNEQFF. This chain links TRBV7-3 with TRBJ2-1, with TRBD1 identical over 8 bases. J lost 6 bases, V lost 2 bases, and 15 bases had no gene match. Looked up from germline, CDR1 is SGHTA and CDR2 is FQGTGA. The CDR3 totals 18 residues.

This chain joins TRBV21-1 and TRBJ1-3; the table's D call, TRBD1, has no DNA check behind it. TRBV21-1 is tagged as a pseudogene. The CDR3 length is 16 residues. CDR3: CASITGQGFSGNTIYF. The CDR3 DNA follows: TGTGCCAGCATTACGGGACAGGGGTTCTCGGGAAACACCATATATTTT.